Presented here are 24 T cell receptor beta chains from one specimen sequenced in a study of shared clonotypes between healthy human individuals. TCRdb keeps only in-frame clones here, not all; method: immunoSEQ multiplex PCR. The table includes about 1.1 million clones, approximately 80% detected once. The sample consisted of memory CD4+ T cells from PBMCs. The subset: CD45RA-negative fraction. The receptors were sampled from a young man in good health. Some clones in this sample may be carry-over from other donors' samples.

V gene TRBV5-1 combines with J gene TRBJ1-1, with D uncertain. V shed 2 bases and J shed 3 bases, with 8 bases lying between them. Per the germline V gene, CDR1 is SGHRS and CDR2 is YFSETQ. The CDR3 consists of 13 residues. CDR3 sequence reads: CASSFGRYTEAFF. Here the CDR3 DNA reads TGCGCCAGCAGCTTTGGACGGTACACTGAAGCTTTCTTT. Complete variable domain (other parts from reference TRBV5-1 and TRBJ1-1): KAGVTQTPRYLIKTRGQQVTLSCSPISGHRSVSWYQQTPGQGLQFLFEYFSETQRNKGNFPGRFSGRQFSNSRSEMNVSTLELGDSALYLCASSFGRYTEAFFGQGTRLTVV.

The chain uses TRBV5-4 and TRBJ1-4; tentative D call: TRBD1 (5 bases). V was clipped by 0 bases and J by 8 bases, with 14 bases between them. This CDR3 has 15 amino acids. Germline CDR1 and CDR2: SGHNT and YYREEE (reference sequence). DNA for the CDR3: TGTGCCAGCAGCTTGGCGGGGCAATCAAGAGAAAAACTGTTTTTT. It codes for CASSLAGQSREKLFF. Full variable domain (rest looked up from reference TRBV5-4 and TRBJ1-4): ETGVTQSPTHLIKTRGQQVTLRCSSQSGHNTVSWYQQALGQGPQFIFQYYREEENGRGNFPPRFSGLQFPNYSSELNVNALELDDSALYLCASSLAGQSREKLFFGSGTQLSVL.

This sequence joins TRBV4-1 and TRBJ2-1; D is perhaps TRBD2 (6 bases). V was trimmed by 1 base and J by 8 bases, leaving 21 bases between them. CDR3 size: 17 residues. Germline V gene data show CDR1 as MGHRA and CDR2 as YSYEKL. In DNA, the CDR3 is TGCGCCAGCAGCCAAGCTTCATCTAGCGCCCAGAGGTATGAGCAGTTCTTC. This translates into CASSQASSSAQRYEQFF.

The chain couples TRBV7-4 to TRBJ2-1; no reliable D call. Germline CDR1 and CDR2: SGHVT and SQSDAQ. The ends were cut back, 5 bases at V and 3 bases at J, with 8 bases in the middle. This CDR3 is built from 13 residues. In DNA, the CDR3 is TGTGCCAGCAGCCCCCCGATCTACAATGAGCAGTTCTTC. Its translation is CASSPPIYNEQFF.

V gene TRBV7-9 combines with J gene TRBJ2-1; 8 positions agree with TRBD1. The CDR3 runs 16 residues. Germline CDR1 SEHNR, CDR2 FQNEAQ (reference sequence). V lost 2 bases and J lost 3; bases outside the gene matches: 6. The CDR3 DNA follows: TGTGCCAGCAGCTTAACAAGGGACAGGCTCTACAATGAGCAGTTCTTC. Translating gives CASSLTRDRLYNEQFF.

The V call is TRBV5-1, the J call TRBJ2-1; 8 bases map to TRBD2. The J segment lost 7 bases and the V segment lost 4 bases, leaving 10 bases of the junction unmatched. This CDR3 comprises 15 residues. Germline assignment: CDR1 SGHRS and CDR2 YFSETQ. CDR3 DNA: TGCGCCAGCAGCGCTAGCGGGCGGACCTTGAATGAGCAGTTCTTC. This codes for CASSASGRTLNEQFF.

This clone was found many times. V is TRBV5-1 and J is TRBJ2-3; D unclear. Germline-derived CDR1 and CDR2 are SGHRS and YFSETQ. The CDR3 runs to 13 residues. The V end lost 3 bases, the J end lost 2 bases, and 7 bases lay between the germline ends. As DNA, the CDR3 is TGCGCCAGCAGCTATGGAAACACAGATACGCAGTATTTT. Translated: CASSYGNTDTQYF.

At least ten counts were recorded for this clone. The chain couples TRBV11-2 to TRBJ2-1; TRBD2 matches at 8 bases. With V trimmed by 3 bases and J by 7 bases, 8 bases remained unmatched. Germline CDR1 reads SGHAT; CDR2 reads FQNNGV. The CDR3 covers 15 residues. The DNA of the CDR3 is TGTGCCAGCAGCTTTTTTCGAACTAGCGGTAATGAGCAGTTCTTC. It codes for CASSFFRTSGNEQFF.

This chain connects TRBV5-1 to TRBJ1-4; the D gene is possibly TRBD1 (5 bases). The ends were cut back, 4 bases at V and 0 bases at J, with 7 bases in the middle. This CDR3 region has 14 residues. Germline CDR1 and CDR2: SGHRS and YFSETQ. The CDR3 loop is CASSRDSTNEKLFF. CDR3 sequence (DNA): TGCGCCAGCAGCCGGGACTCAACTAATGAAAAACTGTTTTTT.

This chain connects TRBV5-1 to TRBJ1-1; 7 nucleotides line up with TRBD1. The CDR3 has 16 residues. V lost 2 bases, J lost 4 bases, and 11 bases stayed unmatched. Germline V gene lookup returns CDR1 SGHRS and CDR2 YFSETQ. CDR3 coding DNA: TGCGCCAGCAGCTTCCGCGTTCAGGGGGAGAGCACTGAAGCTTTCTTT. Translation gives CASSFRVQGESTEAFF.

The chain has TRBV18 and TRBJ1-1; D perhaps matches TRBD1 (6 bases). Trimming removed 1 base from V and 1 base from J, with 16 bases in between. Germline V gene sequence: CDR1 KGHSH, CDR2 LQKENI. The CDR3 extends over 17 amino acids. The DNA of the CDR3 is TGTGCCAGCTCACCACAATCGGGGACAAGAAAGAACACTGAAGCTTTCTTT. Protein sequence: CASSPQSGTRKNTEAFF.

J is TRBJ2-5 and V is TRBV7-9; the D gene is possibly TRBD2 (6 bases). The germline CDR1 and CDR2 sequences are SEHNR and FQNEAQ (reference sequence). Trimming stripped 1 base from V and 5 bases from J, with 14 bases between. CDR3 length: 15 amino acids. Written as DNA, the CDR3 is TGTGCCAGCAGCTTAGGTCCGGGGGTCGGGGAGACCCAGTACTTC. Translated: CASSLGPGVGETQYF.

On this clone itself: Other DNA sequences in this sample translate to the same CDR3. The chain carries TRBV18 and TRBJ1-5; no clear D gene. Germline CDR1 reads KGHSH; CDR2 reads LQKENI. The ends were cut back, 2 bases at V and 0 bases at J, with 8 bases in the middle. This CDR3 is 15 amino acids long. CDR3 region: CASSPGVGSNQPQHF. CDR3 DNA: TGTGCCAGCTCACCAGGGGTTGGTAGCAATCAGCCCCAGCATTTT. The whole variable domain, remainder taken from reference TRBV18 and TRBJ1-5, is NAGVMQNPRHLVRRRGQEARLRCSPMKGHSHVYWYRQLPEEGLKFMVYLQKENIIDESGMPKERFSAEFPKEGPSILRIQQVVRGDSAAYFCASSPGVGSNQPQHFGDGTRLSIL.

V usage is TRBV9 and J usage is TRBJ2-5, with TRBD2 identical over 11 bases. Looked up from germline, CDR1 is SGDLS and CDR2 is YYNGEE. This CDR3 is 16 amino acids long. Trimming took 2 bases from V and 7 from J; bases not matched to a gene: 10. CDR3 in amino acids: CASSVSGTSGIGTQYF. The CDR3 DNA sequence: TGTGCCAGCAGCGTGAGCGGGACTAGCGGTATCGGGACCCAGTACTTC.

About this clone itself: Other DNA sequences in this specimen translate into the identical CDR3. The rearrangement links TRBV2 to TRBJ1-5, with a weak D call TRBD1 (5 bases). The ends were cut back, 2 bases at V and 7 bases at J, with 6 bases in the middle. The CDR3 loop spans 12 amino acids. Germline loops: CDR1 SNHLY, CDR2 FYNNEI. In DNA, the CDR3 is TGTGCCAGCAGTGAATGGGGCCAGCCCCAGCATTTT. Its protein product is CASSEWGQPQHF.

The chain has TRBV19 and TRBJ1-2; D is ambiguous. From germline, CDR1 is LNHDA and CDR2 SQIVND (reference sequence). The germline V and J ends were trimmed by 8 bases and 0 bases, with 13 bases remaining between them. The CDR3 has 14 residues. This CDR3 is CASSKTPTNYGYTF. The CDR3 DNA reads as TGTGCCAGTTCTAAGACACCCACTAACTATGGCTACACCTTC.

The J gene is TRBJ2-1, the V gene TRBV19; 9 positions agree with TRBD2. Trimming cost V 3 bases and J 8 bases; bases outside gene matches: 8. The CDR3 spans 15 residues. Germline values: CDR1 LNHDA, CDR2 SQIVND (reference sequence). Here the CDR3 DNA reads TGTGCCAGTAGTATGGATAGCGGGAGTTTCTATGAGCAGTTCTTC. Encoded protein: CASSMDSGSFYEQFF.

V usage is TRBV11-3 and J usage is TRBJ2-1; the match to TRBD1 covers 7 bases. CDR1 and CDR2 (germline): SGHNT, YENEEA. CDR3 length: 14 residues. After removal of 5 bases from V and 8 bases from J, the junction contained 9 bases not matched to a gene. As DNA, the CDR3 is TGTGCCAGCAGCCTACAGGGGCAGGCTGATGAGCAGTTCTTC. Its translation is CASSLQGQADEQFF.

In this sample, this clone turned up once. The V and J genes are TRBV30 and TRBJ1-4, with unresolved D. This CDR3 has 10 residues. The V gene's germline CDR1 is GTSNPN and CDR2 SVGIG (reference sequence). V was clipped by 2 bases and J by 5 bases, with 0 bases between them. DNA of the CDR3: TGTGCCTGGAGTAATGAAAAACTGTTTTTT. It encodes CAWSNEKLFF.

The V gene is TRBV5-5, the J gene TRBJ1-1, with D uncertain. CDR1 and CDR2 from the germline V gene are SGHKS and YYEKEE (reference sequence). Trimming shortened V by 2 bases and J by 1 base, and 6 bases separated the two germline ends. This CDR3 contains 13 residues. The CDR3 sequence: CASSFFGNTEAFF. Here the CDR3 DNA reads TGTGCCAGCAGCTTTTTTGGGAACACTGAAGCTTTCTTT.

This clone has a count of ten or more. The V gene is TRBV18, the J gene TRBJ2-1; D is unresolved. The CDR3 spans 14 residues. Germline V lookup: CDR1 KGHSH, CDR2 LQKENI. The V and J ends lost 2 bases and 2 bases respectively, with 7 bases between them. The CDR3: CASSPGDPYNEQFF. For the CDR3, the DNA is TGTGCCAGCTCACCAGGGGATCCCTACAATGAGCAGTTCTTC.

V gene TRBV5-1 combines with J gene TRBJ2-1; D unresolved. CDR3 size: 12 residues. V lost 0 bases and J lost 9, with 7 bases in between. Germline CDR1 and CDR2: SGHRS and YFSETQ. CDR3 amino acids: CASSLGVSEQFF. The CDR3 bases are TGCGCCAGCAGCTTGGGCGTAAGTGAGCAGTTCTTC.

The chain's CDR3 is CASRPGANVLTF. The CDR3 DNA reads as TGTGCCAGTAGACCTGGGGCCAACGTCCTGACTTTC. This chain connects TRBV28 to TRBJ2-6; D unresolved. V was clipped by 9 bases and J by 2 bases, with 5 bases between them. Germline-derived CDR1 and CDR2 are MDHEN and SYDVKM. The CDR3 length is 12 residues.

The chain couples TRBV9 to TRBJ2-3; no clear D. The CDR3 extends over 13 amino acids. V lost 2 bases and J lost 2, with 6 bases in between. Germline V gene data show CDR1 as SGDLS and CDR2 as YYNGEE. CDR3 sequence: CASSVSPTDTQYF. The CDR3 DNA reads as TGTGCCAGCAGCGTTTCGCCCACAGATACGCAGTATTTT.